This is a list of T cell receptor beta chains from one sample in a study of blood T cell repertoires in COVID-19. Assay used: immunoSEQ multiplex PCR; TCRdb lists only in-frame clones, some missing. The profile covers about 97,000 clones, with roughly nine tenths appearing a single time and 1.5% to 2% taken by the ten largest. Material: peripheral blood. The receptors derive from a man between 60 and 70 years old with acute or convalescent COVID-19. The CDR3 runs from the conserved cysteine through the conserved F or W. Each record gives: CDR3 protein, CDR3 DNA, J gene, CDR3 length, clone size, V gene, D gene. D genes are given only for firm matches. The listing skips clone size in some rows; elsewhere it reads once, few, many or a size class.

CASSLVVRGNSPLHF	TGTGCCAGCAGCTTAGTGGTCAGGGGGAATTCACCCCTCCACTTT	TRBJ1-6	15	-	TRBV7-2	TRBD1
CASSPAQGLGTEAFF	TGTGCCAGCAGCCCAGCGCAGGGGTTAGGCACTGAAGCTTTCTTT	TRBJ1-1	15	once	TRBV7-8	-
CASSQDRLNSPLHF	TGTGCCAGCAGCCAGGACAGGTTAAATTCACCCCTCCACTTT	TRBJ1-6	14	once	TRBV4-2	TRBD1
CASRAPEMNTEAFF	TGTGCCAGCAGGGCACCTGAAATGAACACTGAAGCTTTCTTT	TRBJ1-1	14	once	TRBV6-5	-
CASSFAGQVYGYTF	TGCGCCAGCAGCTTCGCTGGACAGGTCTATGGCTACACCTTC	TRBJ1-2	14	-	TRBV5-1	TRBD1
CASSYWRGETQYF	TGTGCCAGCAGTTATTGGAGAGGGGAGACCCAGTACTTC	TRBJ2-5	13	-	TRBV6-5	-
CASRPGDGYTF	TGTGCCAGCAGACCAGGGGACGGCTACACCTTC	TRBJ1-2	11	once	TRBV28	-
CASSATQSNQPQHF	TGTGCCAGCAGTGCCACCCAGAGCAATCAGCCCCAGCATTTT	TRBJ1-5	14	-	TRBV2	-
CATNEDRADTEAFF	TGTGCCACCAACGAGGACAGGGCGGACACTGAAGCTTTCTTT	TRBJ1-1	14	-	TRBV24-1	TRBD1
CASSDRGTEAFF	TGTGCCAGCAGTGACAGGGGCACTGAAGCTTTCTTT	TRBJ1-1	12	once	TRBV6-1	-
CAWGGRGSPLHF	TGTGCCTGGGGAGGTCGAGGTTCACCCCTCCACTTT	TRBJ1-6	12	once	TRBV30	-
CASRRRGLNEQFF	TGTGCCAGCCGACGAAGAGGGCTCAATGAGCAGTTCTTC	TRBJ2-1	13	-	TRBV6-6	-
CASSLGAGGQGGYTF	TGCGCCAGCAGCTTGGGCGCAGGGGGACAGGGTGGCTACACCTTC	TRBJ1-2	15	-	TRBV5-1	TRBD1
CASSRDRGREGYTF	TGTGCCAGCTCACGGGACAGGGGGCGAGAAGGCTACACCTTC	TRBJ1-2	14	few	TRBV18	TRBD1
CASSSSRDTNYGYTF	TGTGCCAGCAGCTCTTCCCGGGACACTAACTATGGCTACACCTTC	TRBJ1-2	15	-	TRBV7-9	-
CASSLEEDRMDEKLFF	TGTGCCAGCAGCTTAGAGGAGGACAGGATGGATGAAAAACTGTTTTTT	TRBJ1-4	16	-	TRBV7-6	TRBD1
CAWSLLGGHNYGYTF	TGTGCCTGGAGTTTGCTGGGGGGGCATAACTATGGCTACACCTTC	TRBJ1-2	15	-	TRBV30	-
CASIRDTYNSPLHF	TGTGCCAGCATACGGGACACCTATAATTCACCCCTCCACTTT	TRBJ1-6	14	-	TRBV2	-
CASSRDRDYEQYF	TGTGCCAGCAGTAGGGACAGAGACTACGAGCAGTACTTC	TRBJ2-7	13	-	TRBV6-5	TRBD1
CSVDDTLQYNYGYTF	TGCAGCGTTGATGACACCCTCCAATATAACTATGGCTACACCTTC	TRBJ1-2	15	-	TRBV29-1	-
CASTNTNTGELFF	TGTGCCAGCACGAACACGAACACCGGGGAGCTGTTTTTT	TRBJ2-2	13	-	TRBV2	-
CASSPRADYGNTIYF	TGTGCCAGCTCACCAAGGGCAGACTATGGAAACACCATATATTTT	TRBJ1-3	15	-	TRBV18	-
CASSNAGSTEAFF	TGCGCCAGCAGTAATGCGGGGAGCACTGAAGCTTTCTTT	TRBJ1-1	13	-	TRBV5-1	-
CASSSLPSGGNTGELFF	TGTGCCAGCAGCTCCCTGCCGAGCGGGGGGAACACCGGGGAGCTGTTTTTT	TRBJ2-2	17	-	TRBV7-8	TRBD2
CASTEAGSQTQYF	TGTGCCAGCACCGAGGCGGGGTCCCAGACCCAGTACTTC	TRBJ2-5	13	-	TRBV7-7	-
CASSPGLQMNTEAFF	TGTGCCAGCTCACCGGGGCTACAGATGAACACTGAAGCTTTCTTT	TRBJ1-1	15	-	TRBV18	-
CASSFGGSRHNGELFF	TGTGCCAGCAGTTTCGGGGGGTCCCGACATAACGGGGAGCTGTTTTTT	TRBJ2-2	16	-	TRBV6-6	TRBD2
CASSYREGGTEAFF	TGTGCCAGCAGTTACAGGGAGGGGGGGACTGAAGCTTTCTTT	TRBJ1-1	14	-	TRBV6-5	-
CATSRVGQGNNYGYTF	TGTGCCACCAGCAGAGTTGGGCAGGGGAATAACTATGGCTACACCTTC	TRBJ1-2	16	-	TRBV15	-
CASSFLNENQPQHF	TGTGCCAGCAGCTTCCTAAATGAGAATCAGCCCCAGCATTTT	TRBJ1-5	14	-	TRBV5-8	-
CASSRPFRGNQPQHF	TGTGCCAGTAGTCGCCCCTTCAGGGGCAATCAGCCCCAGCATTTT	TRBJ1-5	15	-	TRBV19	-
CSVQGFSNQPQHF	TGCAGCGTGCAGGGGTTTAGCAATCAGCCCCAGCATTTT	TRBJ1-5	13	-	TRBV29-1	-
CASSPRGETQYF	TGCGCCAGCAGCCCGCGGGGCGAGACCCAGTACTTC	TRBJ2-5	12	-	TRBV5-1	-
CASSRTALEEKLFF	TGTGCCAGCAGCCGGACAGCACTTGAGGAAAAACTGTTTTTT	TRBJ1-4	14	-	TRBV3-1/TRBV3-2	-
CASSRTGDSGNTIYF	TGTGCCAGCAGCCGGACAGGCGACTCTGGAAACACCATATATTTT	TRBJ1-3	15	-	TRBV6-6	TRBD1
CAITPSGGTEAFF	TGTGCCATCACTCCCTCAGGGGGCACTGAAGCTTTCTTT	TRBJ1-1	13	-	TRBV10-3	TRBD1
CASSDREQFF	TGTGCCAGCAGCGACAGGGAGCAGTTCTTC	TRBJ2-1	10	-	TRBV2	-
CASSWTAEDGYTF	TGCGCCAGCAGCTGGACGGCGGAGGATGGCTACACCTTC	TRBJ1-2	13	-	TRBV5-1	-
CSCRDIYTDTQYF	TGCAGCTGCCGGGACATTTACACAGATACGCAGTATTTT	TRBJ2-3	13	-	TRBV29-1	-
CASSSDRGRGNTIYF	TGTGCCAGCAGCTCGGACAGGGGAAGGGGAAACACCATATATTTT	TRBJ1-3	15	-	TRBV7-2	TRBD1
CASSPGTKSTDTQYF	TGCGCCAGCAGCCCCGGGACAAAGAGCACAGATACGCAGTATTTT	TRBJ2-3	15	-	TRBV5-1	-
CASSSTGLGSPLHF	TGTGCCAGCAGCTCGACAGGGTTAGGGTCACCCCTCCACTTT	TRBJ1-6	14	-	TRBV7-9	TRBD1
CASSGRLAGEYNEQFF	TGTGCCAGCAGCGGCAGACTAGCGGGAGAATACAATGAGCAGTTCTTC	TRBJ2-1	16	-	TRBV13	TRBD2
CASSPTGVAQPQHF	TGCGCCAGCAGCCCGACAGGGGTAGCTCAGCCCCAGCATTTT	TRBJ1-5	14	once	TRBV5-1	TRBD1
CASSLGQGAYGYTF	TGTGCCAGCAGCTTGGGACAGGGCGCCTATGGCTACACCTTC	TRBJ1-2	14	-	TRBV5-6	TRBD1
CASSLYGQGDYGYTF	TGTGCCAGCAGTTTATACGGACAGGGGGACTATGGCTACACCTTC	TRBJ1-2	15	-	TRBV27	TRBD1
CASQGRSVGYTF	TGTGCCTCCCAGGGTCGGTCTGTTGGCTACACCTTC	TRBJ1-2	12	-	TRBV6-5	-
CASSRGGQRNTEAFF	TGTGCCAGCAGCCGGGGGGGACAGCGGAACACTGAAGCTTTCTTT	TRBJ1-1	15	-	TRBV7-2	TRBD1
CAISADREAGYTF	TGTGCCATCAGTGCGGACAGGGAGGCTGGCTACACCTTC	TRBJ1-2	13	-	TRBV10-3	TRBD1
CASSLTALFSGNTIYF	TGTGCCAGCAGCTTAACCGCGTTGTTCTCTGGAAACACCATATATTTT	TRBJ1-3	16	-	TRBV7-9	-
CASSLYGTGTEAFF	TGCGCCAGCAGCTTGTATGGGACAGGGACTGAAGCTTTCTTT	TRBJ1-1	14	-	TRBV5-1	TRBD1
CASSFDRAYGYTF	TGTGCCAGCAGTTTCGACAGGGCATATGGCTACACCTTC	TRBJ1-2	13	-	TRBV12-3/TRBV12-4	TRBD1
CASSIGRGTAYNQPQHF	TGTGCCAGTAGTATAGGGAGGGGGACAGCTTACAATCAGCCCCAGCATTTT	TRBJ1-5	17	-	TRBV19	TRBD1
CASSLTGETNTIYF	TGTGCCAGCAGTTTGACAGGGGAGACAAACACCATATATTTT	TRBJ1-3	14	-	TRBV11-2	TRBD1
CASSLGQANQPQHF	TGCGCCAGCAGCTTGGGACAGGCCAATCAGCCCCAGCATTTT	TRBJ1-5	14	-	TRBV5-1	-